Shown below are 8 T cell receptor beta chains from a single sample sequenced in a study of cytomegalovirus exposure and HLA in healthy donors. The repertoire was sequenced with immunoSEQ multiplex PCR; TCRdb's copy has only in-frame clones and lacks some. Of under 75,000 clones in the sample, 85% to 95% were seen once. Sequenced input: PBMCs. Every receptor here comes from a man in his late teens or twenties in good health and CMV-seropositive.

This clone was seen a handful of times. This sequence joins TRBV15 and TRBJ2-5, with TRBD1 identical over 11 bases. Germline V gene sequence: CDR1 LNHNV, CDR2 YYDKDF (reference sequence). V dropped 3 bases and J dropped 5; count of bases not matched to a gene: 5. The CDR3 is made up of 15 amino acids. The CDR3 reads CATSRGQGDMETQYF. The CDR3 region has the DNA TGTGCCACCAGCAGGGGACAGGGGGATATGGAGACCCAGTACTTC. Full variable domain (remainder filled in from reference TRBV15 and TRBJ2-5): DAMVIQNPRYQVTQFGKPVTLSCSQTLNHNVMYWYQQKSSQAPKLLFHYYDKDFNNEADTPDNFQSRRPNTSFCFLDIRSPGLGDTAMYLCATSRGQGDMETQYFGPGTRLLVL.

This chain joins TRBV11-3 and TRBJ2-1; a possible D gene is TRBD1 (6 bases). The germline V gene has CDR1 SGHNT and CDR2 YENEEA. The CDR3 runs to 13 residues. The germline V and J ends were trimmed by 1 base and 9 bases, with 10 bases remaining between them. Here the CDR3 reads CASSLVGAPEQFF. In DNA form, the CDR3 reads TGTGCCAGCAGCTTAGTGGGGGCCCCTGAGCAGTTCTTC.

The V and J genes are TRBV4-1 and TRBJ2-2, with D maybe TRBD2 (6 bases). Between the trimmed V and J ends, which lost 0 bases and 8 bases, there was a span of 19 bases. The CDR3 is made up of 17 amino acids. Germline CDR1 MGHRA, CDR2 YSYEKL. DNA for the CDR3: TGCGCCAGCAGCCAAGATCACCCCGGGGGACCTTTAGGGGAGCTGTTTTTT. This encodes CASSQDHPGGPLGELFF.

There are a few counts of this clone. J is TRBJ1-2 and V is TRBV7-6; D is ambiguous. The CDR3 sequence is 12 residues long. Per germline, CDR1 SGHVS and CDR2 FNYEAQ. Trimming removed 5 bases from V and 4 bases from J, with 8 bases in between. CDR3: CASSTGTYGYTF. In DNA form, the CDR3 reads TGTGCCAGCAGCACGGGAACCTATGGCTACACCTTC.

This clone was detected a few times. V usage is TRBV9 and J usage is TRBJ2-3; TRBD1 aligns across 12 bases. This CDR3 is built from 16 residues. V trimming: 0 bases; J trimming: 3 bases; junction bases outside the gene matches: 2. Germline-derived CDR1 and CDR2 are SGDLS and YYNGEE. CDR3 coding DNA: TGTGCCAGCAGCGTAGCGGGACAGGGGGCGACAGATACGCAGTATTTT. It specifies CASSVAGQGATDTQYF.

The chain carries TRBV4-2 and TRBJ2-2; D not resolved. The CDR3 totals 15 residues. V was pared by 4 bases and J by 6 bases, with 15 bases between. Looked up from germline, CDR1 is LGHNA and CDR2 is YNFKEQ. The CDR3 loop is CASSPPTNRPGELFF. In DNA form, the CDR3 reads TGTGCCAGCAGCCCTCCCACCAACAGACCCGGGGAGCTGTTTTTT.

This chain connects TRBV5-1 to TRBJ2-2; 10 bases match TRBD2. The CDR3 extends over 21 amino acids. Germline CDR1 is SGHRS and CDR2 is YFSETQ. Losses at the gene ends were 0 bases for V and 0 bases for J; bases not matched to a gene: 14. The CDR3 nucleotides are TGCGCCAGCAGCTTGGCTTCAACTAGCGGGATATCTAACCCGAACACCGGGGAGCTGTTTTTT. Protein: CASSLASTSGISNPNTGELFF.

The chain uses TRBV29-1 and TRBJ2-2; D may be TRBD1 (6 bases). The CDR3 sequence is 13 residues long. V was clipped by 6 bases and J by 4 bases, with 12 bases between them. Germline V gene data show CDR1 as SQVTM and CDR2 as ANQGSEA. Written as DNA, the CDR3 is TGCAGCGTCAACGACAGGCCCACCGGGGAGCTGTTTTTT. This translates into CSVNDRPTGELFF.